This passage covers 11 T cell receptor beta chains from one sample sequenced in a study of blood T cell repertoires in COVID-19. Sequenced by immunoSEQ multiplex PCR; TCRdb stores in-frame clones only, minus some. The table records 150,000 or so clones, around 85% of them present only once. Sequenced: peripheral blood. The receptors were gathered from a woman aged 55-69 years with acute or convalescent COVID-19.

As to this clone: This same CDR3 is encoded by further DNA sequences in the sample. V and J are TRBV18 and TRBJ2-5; D possibly corresponds to TRBD1 (5 bases). The germline gives CDR1 KGHSH, CDR2 LQKENI. V gave up 2 bases and J gave up 1 base, with 8 bases separating them. CDR3 size: 14 residues. CDR3 nucleotide sequence: TGTGCCAGCTCACCAAGGGGTGGCCAAGAGACCCAGTACTTC. It yields the protein CASSPRGGQETQYF.

The J gene is TRBJ2-5, the V gene TRBV2; D unclear. The V end lost 5 bases, the J end lost 2 bases, and 18 bases lay between the germline ends. The CDR3 runs to 16 residues. CDR1 and CDR2 (germline): SNHLY, FYNNEI. The CDR3, as DNA: TGTGCCAGCAGTTCGAGTGGCAGCGCAAAACAAGAGACCCAGTACTTC. This codes for CASSSSGSAKQETQYF.

The chain employs TRBV19 and TRBJ1-4; 9 bases fit TRBD1. Trimming removed 6 bases from V and 7 bases from J; junction bases left unmatched: 9. The CDR3 extends over 15 amino acids. Germline lookup yields CDR1 LNHDA and CDR2 SQIVND (reference sequence). CDR3: CASRTQGARSEKLFF. The CDR3 DNA reads TGTGCCAGTAGAACACAGGGGGCCCGGAGTGAAAAACTGTTTTTT.

V is TRBV5-1 and J is TRBJ1-2; tentatively, D is TRBD1 (6 bases). Trimming took 0 bases from V and 3 from J, leaving 9 bases between them. The CDR3 runs to 14 residues. In germline, CDR1 is SGHRS, CDR2 YFSETQ. The CDR3 sequence is CASSLGQDHYGYTF. DNA for the CDR3: TGCGCCAGCAGCTTGGGACAGGACCACTATGGCTACACCTTC. The complete variable domain, with remaining parts taken from reference TRBV5-1 and TRBJ1-2, reads KAGVTQTPRYLIKTRGQQVTLSCSPISGHRSVSWYQQTPGQGLQFLFEYFSETQRNKGNFPGRFSGRQFSNSRSEMNVSTLELGDSALYLCASSLGQDHYGYTFGSGTRLTVV.

The chain is built from TRBV27 and TRBJ2-3; 12 bases line up with TRBD2. Germline V gene sequence: CDR1 MNHEY, CDR2 SMNVEV (reference sequence). J was trimmed by 5 bases and V by 5 bases; bases with no gene match: 11. The CDR3 runs to 17 residues. This chain's CDR3 is CASSPRGLAGFGDTQYF. The CDR3 bases are TGTGCCAGCAGTCCTAGGGGACTAGCGGGCTTCGGAGATACGCAGTATTTT.

V usage is TRBV2 and J usage is TRBJ1-2; TRBD1 might be the D (6 bases). The CDR3 runs to 12 residues. V lost 7 bases and J 2 bases, leaving 8 bases between the germline ends. Germline values: CDR1 SNHLY, CDR2 FYNNEI. The CDR3 here is CASTQGNYGYTF. The CDR3 region has the DNA TGTGCCAGCACCCAGGGGAACTATGGCTACACCTTC.

The table lists this clone with a count of one. The genes are TRBV30 and TRBJ1-6, with 7 bases aligning to TRBD1. This CDR3 has 16 amino acids. V lost 3 bases, J lost 0 bases, and 5 bases stayed unmatched. CDR1 is GTSNPN, CDR2 SVGIG, per germline (reference sequence). The CDR3 bases are TGTGCCTGGAGATTGGACAGGAGCTCCTATAATTCACCCCTCCACTTT. Its translation is CAWRLDRSSYNSPLHF.

The chain links TRBV19 to TRBJ1-4; TRBD1 is a possible D gene (6 bases). The CDR3 contains 16 residues. Trimming pared 3 bases from V and 2 bases from J, leaving 13 bases between. Germline CDR1 reads LNHDA; CDR2 reads SQIVND (reference sequence). DNA for the CDR3: TGTGCCAGTAGTATGTCTTACAGGGTTACTAATGAAAAACTGTTTTTT. This translates into CASSMSYRVTNEKLFF.

The V and J genes are TRBV6-6 and TRBJ2-3; 8 positions match TRBD1. The J segment lost 5 bases and the V segment lost 8 bases, leaving 9 bases of the junction unmatched. This CDR3 is built from 14 residues. The germline gives CDR1 MNHNY, CDR2 SVGAGI (reference sequence). CDR3 nucleotides: TGTGCCAGCCCCGGGGCAGGGGGCAAAGATACGCAGTATTTT. This gives the protein CASPGAGGKDTQYF.

J is TRBJ1-6 and V is TRBV5-1; TRBD1 agrees at 7 bases. From germline, CDR1 is SGHRS and CDR2 YFSETQ. The CDR3 is 15 amino acids. The ends lost 3 bases at V and 7 bases at J; junction bases unmatched: 7. The CDR3 sequence is CASSSTGTENSPLHF. CDR3 coding DNA: TGCGCCAGCAGCTCCACCGGGACAGAAAATTCACCCCTCCACTTT.

Worth noting for this clone: At the DNA level, this CDR3 is encoded by other sequences in the same sample as well. This chain uses TRBV5-1 with TRBJ2-5, with TRBD1 matching over 10 bases. With 0 bases clipped from V and 5 bases from J, the junction kept 4 bases outside the gene matches. This CDR3 spans 15 amino acids. Per germline, CDR1 SGHRS and CDR2 YFSETQ. Here the CDR3 DNA reads TGCGCCAGCAGCTTGGAGACAGGGGGCAAGGAGACCCAGTACTTC. Its protein is CASSLETGGKETQYF. The variable domain in full, with the rest retrieved from reference TRBV5-1 and TRBJ2-5, is KAGVTQTPRYLIKTRGQQVTLSCSPISGHRSVSWYQQTPGQGLQFLFEYFSETQRNKGNFPGRFSGRQFSNSRSEMNVSTLELGDSALYLCASSLETGGKETQYFGPGTRLLVL.